The clone carrying this TCR beta chain has a handful of counts. Its antigen is still unknown. This sample was included in a study of blood T cells in healthy people across ages. As for the study in general: Capturing about one barcoded beta molecule per two T cells was achieved by template switching.

Study observations and caveats: The unknown donor CMV status may have confounded expanded clonotype changes.

For the second PCR, which ran for roughly 6 to 12 cycles, a sample-barcoded 5' primer and a J-beta primer mix were used. Unique molecular identifiers of 12 random nucleotides labeled each cDNA. TCRdb fed the 5' RACE reads into MiXCR, producing one record per CDR3 protein. The data hold about 1.4 million distinct CDR3 sequences, with roughly 64% observed a single time. The CDR3 length is 13 residues. The V and J ends lost 8 bases and 5 bases respectively, with 16 bases between them. Germline CDR1 MDHEN, CDR2 SYDVKM. V gene TRBV28 combines with J gene TRBJ2-7; weak D call: TRBD1 (6 bases). The material sequenced was blood. The clonotype comes from a man between 18 and 35 years old in good health. The CDR3 DNA is TGTGCCAGCTGCCGGGACACGACCGACGAGCAGTACTTC. Amino acids: CASCRDTTDEQYF.